Listed here are 27 T cell receptor beta chains from one sample, sequenced in a study of blood T cells in healthy people across ages. Using a J-beta primer mix together with a sample-barcoded 5' primer, a second PCR was run for roughly 6 to 11 cycles. TCRdb processed the 5' RACE reads anew with MiXCR; each CDR3 protein has one entry. Here the sample spans more than 1,000,000 distinct CDR3 sequences, less than 25% being singletons. This same sample was also part of a study on T cells of mothers and their children.

Sequenced material: blood. Receptors originate from a girl between 2 and 10 years old in good health.

The sample holds a few counts of this clonotype. The chain uses TRBV6-2 or TRBV6-3 and TRBJ2-3; 10 bases map to TRBD1. The germline V gene encodes CDR1 MNHEY and CDR2 SVGEGT. This CDR3 spans 15 amino acids. Trimming took 6 bases from V and 2 from J; bases not matched to a gene: 5. The CDR3: CASRKGQGHTDTQYF. The CDR3 nucleotides read TGTGCCAGCAGAAAGGGACAGGGGCACACAGATACGCAGTATTTT.

V usage is TRBV4-2 and J usage is TRBJ1-4; D is unresolved. This CDR3 is built from 14 residues. Trimming left V 2 bases short and J 5 bases short, with 9 bases between. CDR1 is LGHNA and CDR2 is YNFKEQ in the germline V gene. The CDR3 DNA reads TGTGCCAGCAGCCAACTGGGCCTAAATGAAAAACTGTTTTTT. Protein: CASSQLGLNEKLFF.

The chain uses TRBV28 and TRBJ2-2, with D uncertain. Germline lookup yields CDR1 MDHEN and CDR2 SYDVKM. Trimming shortened V by 7 bases and J by 3 bases, and 9 bases separated the two germline ends. The CDR3 consists of 13 residues. CDR3 amino acids: CASIAPDTGELFF. The CDR3 DNA is TGTGCCAGCATCGCCCCGGACACCGGGGAGCTGTTTTTT.

This chain connects TRBV27 to TRBJ2-7, with a tentative D call TRBD2 (6 bases). The CDR3 is made up of 16 amino acids. Per germline, CDR1 MNHEY and CDR2 SMNVEV (reference sequence). V gave up 5 bases and J gave up 2 bases, with 19 bases separating them. CDR3 protein: CASSELAGTLTYEQYF. CDR3 nucleotides: TGTGCCAGCAGTGAATTAGCCGGGACTCTCACCTACGAGCAGTACTTC.

This clonotype showed up just a few times. The chain recombines TRBV28 with TRBJ1-5; D gene uncertain. V lost 6 bases and J lost 5, with 8 bases in between. Germline V CDR1 and CDR2: MDHEN, SYDVKM. The CDR3 runs to 12 residues. This chain's CDR3 is CASSPLDQPQHF. The CDR3 DNA follows: TGTGCCAGCAGCCCTCTGGATCAGCCCCAGCATTTT.

The genes are TRBV29-1 and TRBJ2-3, with no clear D. With 7 bases removed from V and 2 bases from J, the gap between germline ends came to 10 bases. The CDR3 is made up of 12 amino acids. Germline-derived CDR1 and CDR2 are SQVTM and ANQGSEA. The CDR3, as DNA: TGCAGCGGAGGCCTTCTCACAGATACGCAGTATTTT. This encodes CSGGLLTDTQYF.

V and J are TRBV6-1 and TRBJ2-3; 10 bases align to TRBD1. Looked up from germline, CDR1 is MNHNS and CDR2 is SASEGT. Trimming cost V 2 bases and J 3 bases; bases outside gene matches: 8. The CDR3 consists of 17 residues. The CDR3 sequence is CASSEPDRGPWTDTQYF. The CDR3 nucleotides are TGTGCCAGCAGTGAACCAGACAGGGGGCCGTGGACAGATACGCAGTATTTT.

The V call is TRBV18, the J call TRBJ2-7; D possibly corresponds to TRBD2 (5 bases). Per the germline V gene, CDR1 is KGHSH and CDR2 is LQKENI. V was trimmed by 6 bases and J by 5 bases, leaving 17 bases between them. This CDR3 is built from 14 residues. CDR3 DNA: TGTGCCAGCTCGCGAACTCACGACGGGGACGAGCAGTACTTC. Protein sequence: CASSRTHDGDEQYF.

In regard to this clonotype: Its ends do not fully match the called genes, so a read error is possible. V and J are TRBV6-5 and TRBJ2-5; D ambiguous. Germline lookup yields CDR1 MNHEY and CDR2 SVGAGI. The CDR3 loop spans 15 amino acids. The CDR3 spells CASSYSIIDQETQYF. In DNA, the CDR3 is TGTGCCAGCAGTTACTCGATAATTGACCAAGAGACTCAGTACTTC.

This chain joins TRBV7-9 and TRBJ2-1, with 8 bases matching TRBD1. In germline, CDR1 is SEHNR, CDR2 FQNEAQ (reference sequence). V lost 1 base and J lost 8; bases outside the gene matches: 10. This CDR3 has 16 residues. This CDR3 reads CASSLDDRGLADEQFF. For the CDR3, the DNA is TGTGCCAGCAGCTTAGACGACAGGGGTTTAGCAGATGAGCAGTTCTTC.

This clonotype has just a few counts. The chain carries TRBV11-2 and TRBJ1-3, with a possible D match to TRBD1 (5 bases). This CDR3 has 15 residues. Per germline, CDR1 SGHAT and CDR2 FQNNGV. The V end lost 4 bases, the J end lost 2 bases, and 12 bases lay between the germline ends. CDR3 in amino acids: CASSSGRGPGNTIYF. The CDR3 DNA sequence: TGTGCCAGCAGCTCGGGGAGGGGACCTGGAAACACCATATATTTT. Full variable domain (missing parts from reference TRBV11-2 and TRBJ1-3): EAGVAQSPRYKIIEKRQSVAFWCNPISGHATLYWYQQILGQGPKLLIQFQNNGVVDDSQLPKDRFSAERLKGVDSTLKIQPAKLEDSAVYLCASSSGRGPGNTIYFGEGSWLTVV.

The V and J genes are TRBV6-5 and TRBJ2-7; the D is unclear. The CDR3 loop spans 12 amino acids. Germline CDR1 reads MNHEY; CDR2 reads SVGAGI. The V and J ends lost 6 bases and 3 bases respectively, with 9 bases between them. CDR3 residues: CASSTTSYEQYF. The CDR3 DNA is TGTGCCAGCAGCACTACAAGCTACGAGCAGTACTTC.

Worth noting for this clonotype: A read error may account for a junction end that differs from germline. The chain carries TRBV12-3 or TRBV12-4 and TRBJ2-3, with D hard to call. The CDR3 is made up of 14 amino acids. The CDR3 is CASSPYSNTDTKYF. CDR3 nucleotides: TGTGCCAGCAGCCCCTACTCCAACACAGATACGAAGTATTTT.

The chain joins TRBV12-3 or TRBV12-4 to TRBJ2-5; the D gene is possibly TRBD2 (7 bases). The CDR3 is 15 residues long. V was clipped by 2 bases and J by 2 bases, with 12 bases between them. The CDR3 DNA is TGTGCCAGCAGTTTAAAAGGGGGGGAGCAAGAGACCCAGTACTTC. This gives the protein CASSLKGGEQETQYF.

This clonotype has only a few counts. The chain couples TRBV4-2 to TRBJ1-1; D gene unclear. The CDR3 contains 14 residues. Trimming left V 4 bases short and J 3 bases short, with 12 bases between. Germline CDR1 is LGHNA and CDR2 is YNFKEQ. In DNA form, the CDR3 reads TGTGCCAGCAGCCCGAATCCAAAGGACACTGAAGCTTTCTTT. Protein product: CASSPNPKDTEAFF.

V gene TRBV7-2 combines with J gene TRBJ1-1; TRBD1 might be the D (5 bases). The V gene lost 5 bases and the J gene lost 2 bases, with 15 bases spanning the gap. The CDR3 loop spans 15 amino acids. Per germline, CDR1 SGHTA and CDR2 FQGNSA. CDR3 in amino acids: CASSPLTGGNTEAFF. DNA for the CDR3: TGTGCCAGCAGCCCGCTAACCGGGGGTAACACTGAAGCTTTCTTT.

The J gene is TRBJ1-2, the V gene TRBV27; a possible D gene is TRBD1 (5 bases). The V end was cut by 3 bases, the J end by 3 bases, with 14 bases between. This CDR3 is 15 amino acids long. Germline CDR1 MNHEY, CDR2 SMNVEV (reference sequence). The chain's CDR3 is CASSFRGGGYYGYTF. The DNA of the CDR3 is TGTGCCAGCAGTTTTCGGGGCGGGGGGTACTATGGCTACACCTTC.

This clonotype was observed a handful of times. V and J are TRBV20-1 and TRBJ1-2; TRBD1 might be the D (5 bases). CDR1 is DFQATT, CDR2 SNEGSKA, per germline (reference sequence). V shed 1 base and J shed 5 bases, with 11 bases lying between them. The CDR3 is 13 amino acids. In DNA, the CDR3 is TGCAGTGCTAGAGTTGAAGGGGTGTATGGCTACACCTTC. Amino acids: CSARVEGVYGYTF.

Of note for this clonotype: The junction does not match germline at one end; this may be a read error. This chain joins TRBV9 and TRBJ1-2; TRBD1 matches at 8 bases. This CDR3 is 15 amino acids long. From germline, CDR1 is SGDLS and CDR2 YYNGEE. The CDR3 reads CASGVTGQAHYGYTF. The CDR3 nucleotides are TGTGCCAGCGGCGTAACGGGACAGGCGCACTATGGCTACACCTTC.

The chain carries TRBV24-1 and TRBJ1-2, with 8 positions matching TRBD1. The junction had 7 bases not matched to a gene; V was cut back by 7 bases and J by 4 bases. The germline CDR1 and CDR2 sequences are KGHDR and SFDVKD. There are 14 residues in the CDR3. The CDR3 nucleotides are TGTGCCACCAGCGCCCGACAGGGGAGCTATGGCTACACCTTC. Protein sequence: CATSARQGSYGYTF.

The J gene is TRBJ2-7, the V gene TRBV21-1; TRBD2 is taken as the D call from the table, unchecked against the DNA. TRBV21-1 is recorded as a pseudogene. The CDR3 contains 14 residues. CDR3 amino acids: CASRRARFNYEQYF. The CDR3 DNA follows: TGTGCCAGCAGACGGGCCCGATTCAATTACGAGCAGTACTTC.

The V and J genes are TRBV7-2 and TRBJ2-7, with D perhaps matching TRBD2 (6 bases). Germline-derived CDR1 and CDR2 are SGHTA and FQGNSA. This CDR3 contains 16 residues. Trimming shortened V by 1 base and J by 3 bases, and 16 bases separated the two germline ends. The CDR3 spells CASSLVTGGNSYEQYF. The CDR3 DNA follows: TGTGCCAGCAGCTTAGTAACTGGGGGGAATAGCTACGAGCAGTACTTC. Filled out from reference TRBV7-2 and TRBJ2-7, the complete variable domain reads GAGVSQSPSNKVTEKGKDVELRCDPISGHTALYWYRQSLGQGLEFLIYFQGNSAPDKSGLPSDRFSAERTGGSVSTLTIQRTQQEDSAVYLCASSLVTGGNSYEQYFGPGTRLTVT.

This clonotype has a handful of counts. The genes are TRBV6-2 or TRBV6-3 and TRBJ1-2, with no clear D. Trimming took off 4 bases at V and 0 bases at J, with 6 bases between the two ends. The CDR3 is 13 amino acids. The germline V gene encodes CDR1 MNHEY and CDR2 SVGEGT. The CDR3 loop is CASSSTANYGYTF. The CDR3 nucleotides are TGTGCCAGCAGTTCAACAGCTAACTATGGCTACACCTTC.

The sample holds a few counts of this clonotype. This chain links TRBV27 with TRBJ1-4, with a tentative D call TRBD1 (5 bases). Trimming took off 5 bases at V and 0 bases at J, with 19 bases between the two ends. Germline V gene lookup returns CDR1 MNHEY and CDR2 SMNVEV (reference sequence). This CDR3 is 18 amino acids long. This chain's CDR3 is CASSPLGSGSTTNEKLFF. CDR3 DNA sequence: TGTGCCAGCAGTCCCCTCGGGTCAGGGTCCACAACTAATGAAAAACTGTTTTTT.

This clonotype was seen a few times. The gene calls are TRBV2 and TRBJ1-2, with 7 bases identical to TRBD1. V lost 6 bases and J lost 8; bases outside the gene matches: 12. Looked up from germline, CDR1 is SNHLY and CDR2 is FYNNEI. The CDR3 has 14 amino acids. The CDR3 sequence is CASSQQGFGLGYTF. The CDR3 nucleotides are TGTGCCAGCAGCCAACAGGGGTTTGGATTGGGCTACACCTTC.

This clonotype was counted only a few times. The chain has TRBV27 and TRBJ2-5, with TRBD2 as a possible D gene (5 bases). Germline CDR1 is MNHEY and CDR2 is SMNVEV (reference sequence). Trimming left V 5 bases short and J 7 bases short, with 20 bases between. CDR3 length: 15 amino acids. CDR3 sequence reads: CASSISPGGGWTQYF. The CDR3 nucleotides are TGTGCCAGCAGTATCTCACCCGGAGGCGGGTGGACCCAGTACTTC.

V gene TRBV29-1 combines with J gene TRBJ2-7; D not resolved. Germline V gene data show CDR1 as SQVTM and CDR2 as ANQGSEA. The V gene lost 4 bases and the J gene lost 2 bases, with 15 bases spanning the gap. The CDR3 runs to 14 residues. CDR3: CSVAAPQDPYEQYF. The CDR3 DNA reads TGCAGCGTTGCGGCCCCTCAGGATCCCTACGAGCAGTACTTC.